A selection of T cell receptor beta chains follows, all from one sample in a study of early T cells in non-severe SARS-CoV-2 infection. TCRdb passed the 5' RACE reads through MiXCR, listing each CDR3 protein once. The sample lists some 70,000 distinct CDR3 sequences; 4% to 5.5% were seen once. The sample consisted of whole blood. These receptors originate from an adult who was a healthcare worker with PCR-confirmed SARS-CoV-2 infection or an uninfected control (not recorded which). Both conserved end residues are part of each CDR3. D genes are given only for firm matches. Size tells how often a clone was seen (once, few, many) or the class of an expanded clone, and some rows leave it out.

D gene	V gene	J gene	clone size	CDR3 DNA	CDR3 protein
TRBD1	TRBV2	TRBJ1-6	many	TGTGCCAGCAGGACAGGGGTGTCACCCCTCCACTTT	CASRTGVSPLHF
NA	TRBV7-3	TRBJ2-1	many	TGTGCCAGCAGCTCCGCGGGGAAGCTCTTAAATGAGCAGTTCTTC	CASSSAGKLLNEQFF
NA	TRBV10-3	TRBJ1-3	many	TGTGCCGTCGCTCGGAGGGATGGAAACACCATATATTTT	CAVARRDGNTIYF
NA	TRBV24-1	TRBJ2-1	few	TGTGCCACCAGTGGGGGTCTTGAGTCCTACAATGAGCAGTTCTTC	CATSGGLESYNEQFF
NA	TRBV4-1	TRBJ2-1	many	TGCGCCAGCAGCCAGTTTCGGGGCAAGGGTGAGCAGTTCTTC	CASSQFRGKGEQFF
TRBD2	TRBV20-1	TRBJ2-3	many	TGCAGTGCCAACTTAGGACTAGCGGGAGGAGGCGATACGCAGTATTTT	CSANLGLAGGGDTQYF
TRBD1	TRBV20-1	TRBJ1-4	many	TGCAGTGCTAGTCGAACAGGGGGCGTTGAAAAACTGTTTTTT	CSASRTGGVEKLFF
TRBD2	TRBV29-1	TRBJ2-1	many	TGCAGCGTAGATTACCTAGCGGGGGGCTACAATGAGCAGTTCTTC	CSVDYLAGGYNEQFF
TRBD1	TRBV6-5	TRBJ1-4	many	TGTGCCAGCAGTTTCGGGACAGGGCCACACTTAAGTGGTGAAAAACTGTTTTTT	CASSFGTGPHLSGEKLFF
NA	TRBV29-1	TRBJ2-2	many	TGCAGCGTTGCCCACCTATCCACCGGGGAGCTGTTTTTT	CSVAHLSTGELFF
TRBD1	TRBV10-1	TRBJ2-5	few	TGCGCCAGCAGTAGCCGGGACAGTGAGACCCAGTACTTC	CASSSRDSETQYF
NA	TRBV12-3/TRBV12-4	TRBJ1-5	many	TGTGCCAGCAGTCCAGGGCAGAATAATCAGCCCCAGCATTTT	CASSPGQNNQPQHF
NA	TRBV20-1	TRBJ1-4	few	TGCAGTGCTAGGAGCCCTGTAGGAAATGAAAAACTGTTTTTT	CSARSPVGNEKLFF
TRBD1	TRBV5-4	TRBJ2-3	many	TGTGCCAGCAGCTCGACAGGGTCTGGAGATACGCAGTATTTT	CASSSTGSGDTQYF
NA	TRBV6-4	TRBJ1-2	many	TGTGCCAGCAGTGATTCCCAGGGATTCTTC	CASSDSQGFF
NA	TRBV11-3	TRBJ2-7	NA	TGTGCCAGCAGCTCCGGGACGCTTCGGGACGAGCAGTACTTC	CASSSGTLRDEQYF
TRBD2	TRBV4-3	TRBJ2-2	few	TGCGCCAGCAGCCTTCGACTAGCCCACCTCTTAAGGGAGCTGTTTTTT	CASSLRLAHLLRELFF
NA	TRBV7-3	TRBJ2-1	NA	TGTGCCAGCAGCTTAACTCCAGGGGTTGTCCATGAGCAGTTCTTC	CASSLTPGVVHEQFF
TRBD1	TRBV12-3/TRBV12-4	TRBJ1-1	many	TGTGCCAGCAGTTGGTCAGGGGGCCGGGTCGGAGCTTTCTTT	CASSWSGGRVGAFF
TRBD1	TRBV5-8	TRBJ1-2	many	TGTGCCAGCAGATCCGGACAGGGGTATGGCTACACCTTC	CASRSGQGYGYTF
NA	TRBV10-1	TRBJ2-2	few	TGCGCCAGCCCGACAGAGAACACCGGGGAGCTGTTTTTT	CASPTENTGELFF
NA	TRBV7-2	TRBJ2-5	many	TGTGCCAGCAGCTCCGGCGTACGACTTCAAGAGACCCAGTACTTC	CASSSGVRLQETQYF
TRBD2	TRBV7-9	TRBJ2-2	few	TGTGCCAGCAGCCCTAGCGGGGTGCACACCGGGGAGCTGTTTTTT	CASSPSGVHTGELFF
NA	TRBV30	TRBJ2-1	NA	TGTGCCTGGAGTGTACATAACGGGAATGAGCAGTTCTTC	CAWSVHNGNEQFF
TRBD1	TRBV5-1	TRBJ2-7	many	TGCGCCAGCAGCCCTACTATTCCAGGGACAGCCAACACCTACGAGCAGTACTTC	CASSPTIPGTANTYEQYF
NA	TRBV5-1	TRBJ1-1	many	TGCGCCAGCAGCTTGGTATCCTATAGCACTGAAGCTTTCTTT	CASSLVSYSTEAFF
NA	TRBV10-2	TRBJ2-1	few	TGCGCCAGCAGGATCGGGCGGGCGCAGCCCCCCTACAACAATGAGCAGTTCTTC	CASRIGRAQPPYNNEQFF
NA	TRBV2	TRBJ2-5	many	TGTGCCAGCAGTGAGTCAGGGATTGGGTTGGAGACCCAGTACTTC	CASSESGIGLETQYF
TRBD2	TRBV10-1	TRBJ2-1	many	TGCGCCAGCAGTCCCGGGACTAGTTCCTACAATGAGCAGTTCTTC	CASSPGTSSYNEQFF
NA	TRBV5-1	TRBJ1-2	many	TGCGCCAGCAGCTTGGCAGGGGAGAGTGGCTACACCTTC	CASSLAGESGYTF
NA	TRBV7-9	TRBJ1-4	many	TGTGCCAGCCTAAGCCCAAGCGGAAAACTGTTTTTT	CASLSPSGKLFF
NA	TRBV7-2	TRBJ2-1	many	TGTGCCAGCAGCTTAGAGGGCGAGTCCTACAATGAGCAGTTCTTC	CASSLEGESYNEQFF
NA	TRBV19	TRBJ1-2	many	TGTGCCAGTATGGATAGGGGCGGATTCTATGGCTACACCTTC	CASMDRGGFYGYTF
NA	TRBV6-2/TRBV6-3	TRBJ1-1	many	TGTGCCAGCGTGGAACGGAAAGGGGGGAACACTGAAGCTTTCTTT	CASVERKGGNTEAFF
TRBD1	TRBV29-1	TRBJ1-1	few	TGCAGCGCCAACACAGGGGAGGCCACTGAAGCTTTCTTT	CSANTGEATEAFF
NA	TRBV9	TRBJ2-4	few	TGTGCCAGCAGCGTAGGCTCTGAGGGATTACTCAAAGCCAAAAACATTCAGTACTTC	CASSVGSEGLLKAKNIQYF
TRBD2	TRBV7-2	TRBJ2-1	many	TGTGCCAGCAGCTCCCAATCTGGAAGCGGGGACAATGAGCAGTTCTTC	CASSSQSGSGDNEQFF
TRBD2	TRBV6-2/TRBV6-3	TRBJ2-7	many	TGTGCCAGCATGCTAGCGGGAGGCTACGAGCAGTACTTC	CASMLAGGYEQYF
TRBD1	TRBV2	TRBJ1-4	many	TGTGCCAGCCAGGGACAGGGGGCAGGTTTTGGTGAAAAACTGTTTTTT	CASQGQGAGFGEKLFF
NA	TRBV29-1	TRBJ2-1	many	TGCAGCGTTCTAGGGGTTGACACTTCCTACAATGAGCAGTTCTTC	CSVLGVDTSYNEQFF
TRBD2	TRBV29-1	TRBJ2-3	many	TGCAGCGTCGGACTAGCGGGAGACCCTTCCCGACTGTATTTT	CSVGLAGDPSRLYF
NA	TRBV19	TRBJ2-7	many	TGTGCCAGTAGTACGGCCTCCTACGAGCAGTACTTC	CASSTASYEQYF
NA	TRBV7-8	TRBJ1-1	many	TGTGCCAGCAGCTTAGTCCGGACTGAAGCTTTCTTT	CASSLVRTEAFF
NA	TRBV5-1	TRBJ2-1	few	TGCGCCAGCAGCCCCCAAGCCAATGAGCAGTTCTTC	CASSPQANEQFF
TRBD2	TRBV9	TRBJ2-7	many	TGTGCCAGCAGCGCTAGCGGGACGAACGAGCAGTACTTC	CASSASGTNEQYF
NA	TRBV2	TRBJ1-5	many	TGTGCCAGCAGCCCCGACACGAGATTAAATCAGCCCCAGCATTTT	CASSPDTRLNQPQHF
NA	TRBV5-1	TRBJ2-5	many	TGCGCCAGCACGGGGATGGCAGCAGCGCAAGAGACCCAGTACTTC	CASTGMAAAQETQYF
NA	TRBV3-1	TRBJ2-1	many	TGTGCCAGCAGCCAAGGCGGGGGTCGGACAGCGTTCTACAATGAGCAGTTCTTC	CASSQGGGRTAFYNEQFF
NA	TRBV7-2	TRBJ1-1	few	TGTGCCAGCAGCTTCGGGGCCCAAAGGGGTGAAGCTTTCTTT	CASSFGAQRGEAFF
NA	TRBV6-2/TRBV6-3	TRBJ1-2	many	TGTGCCACCTCCACCCGGGCAACTTATGGCTACACCTTC	CATSTRATYGYTF
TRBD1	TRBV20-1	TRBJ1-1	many	TGCAGTGCTGCACCAGGGGGGATGAACACTGAAGCTTTCTTT	CSAAPGGMNTEAFF
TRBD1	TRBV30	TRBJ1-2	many	TGTGCCAGAGACAGGGTAGGCGATGGCTACACCTTC	CARDRVGDGYTF